The subject of this entry is one T cell receptor (beta chain). The data were produced by immunoSEQ multiplex PCR, yet TCRdb's version contains in-frame clones alone and is incomplete. The repertoire holds 130,000 to 150,000 clones, with about nine tenths as singletons. CDR3 size: 13 residues. Germline CDR1 is LGHDT and CDR2 is YNNKEL (reference sequence). Trimming pared 1 base from V and 6 bases from J, leaving 7 bases between. The sample comes from a study of T cell responses to AZD1222 COVID-19 vaccine. The sample here was peripheral blood, taken on day 0 of AZD1222 vaccination. The V call is TRBV3-1 (or the pseudogene TRBV3-2), the J call TRBJ1-5, with D unresolved. The origin of this receptor is an adult in good health. The CDR3 coding sequence is TGTGCCAGCAGCCAAGGTATGGCTCAGCCCCAGCATTTT. This sequence encodes CASSQGMAQPQHF.